The following is a T cell receptor beta chain sequence with its context. Measured with immunoSEQ multiplex PCR; TCRdb has only the in-frame clones, and not every one. Seen here are around 97,000 clones, less than 95% observed once, and the top ten hold roughly 0.77%. The sample comes from a study of T cell changes during pregnancy in multiple sclerosis. This receptor was identified in a female donor in good health, enrolled as a control in a pregnancy study. The starting material was peripheral blood, obtained in the second trimester of pregnancy.

The CDR3 loop reads CASSDWQGLTAYGYTF. CDR3 sequence (DNA): TGTGCCAGCAGTGATTGGCAGGGACTGACTGCCTATGGCTACACCTTC. The genes are TRBV2 and TRBJ1-2; possibly TRBD1 for D (5 bases). The V gene's germline CDR1 is SNHLY and CDR2 FYNNEI. The CDR3 is 16 amino acids. Trimming took 3 bases from V and 4 from J, leaving 18 bases between them.